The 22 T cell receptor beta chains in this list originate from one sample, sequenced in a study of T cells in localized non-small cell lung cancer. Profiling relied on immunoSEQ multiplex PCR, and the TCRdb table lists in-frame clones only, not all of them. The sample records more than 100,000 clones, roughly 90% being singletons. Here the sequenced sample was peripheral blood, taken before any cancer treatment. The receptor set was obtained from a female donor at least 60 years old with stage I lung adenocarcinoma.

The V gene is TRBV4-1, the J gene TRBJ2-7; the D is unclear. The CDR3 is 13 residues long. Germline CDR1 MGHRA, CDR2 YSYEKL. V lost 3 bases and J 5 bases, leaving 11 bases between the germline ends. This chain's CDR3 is CASSHMPQDEQYF. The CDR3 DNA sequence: TGCGCCAGCAGCCATATGCCCCAGGACGAGCAGTACTTC.

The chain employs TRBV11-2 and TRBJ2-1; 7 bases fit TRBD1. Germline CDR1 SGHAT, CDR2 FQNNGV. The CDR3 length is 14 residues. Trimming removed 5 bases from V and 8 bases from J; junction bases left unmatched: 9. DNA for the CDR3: TGTGCCAGCAGCAGGGACAGCGCAGGGGATGAGCAGTTCTTC. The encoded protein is CASSRDSAGDEQFF.

This chain's CDR3 is CASSIDYREFNEQFF. The CDR3 coding sequence is TGTGCCAGTAGTATCGATTACAGGGAGTTCAATGAGCAGTTCTTC. The V call is TRBV19, the J call TRBJ2-1, with D possibly matching TRBD1 (6 bases). V shed 3 bases and J shed 6 bases, with 15 bases lying between them. CDR3 length: 15 residues. CDR1 LNHDA and CDR2 SQIVND come from the germline V gene (reference sequence). Looking up the rest from reference TRBV19 and TRBJ2-1 gives the full variable domain: DGGITQSPKYLFRKEGQNVTLSCEQNLNHDAMYWYRQDPGQGLRLIYYSQIVNDFQKGDIAEGYSVSREKKESFPLTVTSAQKNPTAFYLCASSIDYREFNEQFFGPGTRLTVL.

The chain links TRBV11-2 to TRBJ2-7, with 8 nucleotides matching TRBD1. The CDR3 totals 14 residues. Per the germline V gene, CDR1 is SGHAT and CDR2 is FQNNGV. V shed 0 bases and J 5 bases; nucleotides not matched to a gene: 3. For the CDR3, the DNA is TGTGCCAGCAGCTTAGACAGGGGGCTAGACGAGCAGTACTTC. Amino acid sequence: CASSLDRGLDEQYF. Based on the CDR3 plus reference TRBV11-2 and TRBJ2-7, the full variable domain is EAGVAQSPRYKIIEKRQSVAFWCNPISGHATLYWYQQILGQGPKLLIQFQNNGVVDDSQLPKDRFSAERLKGVDSTLKIQPAKLEDSAVYLCASSLDRGLDEQYFGPGTRLTVT.

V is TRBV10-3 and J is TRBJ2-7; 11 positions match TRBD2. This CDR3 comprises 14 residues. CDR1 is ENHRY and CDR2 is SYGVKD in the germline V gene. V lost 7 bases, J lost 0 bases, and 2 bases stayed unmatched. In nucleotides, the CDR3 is TGTGCCATCAAGGGACTAGCGGACTCCTACGAGCAGTACTTC. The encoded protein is CAIKGLADSYEQYF.

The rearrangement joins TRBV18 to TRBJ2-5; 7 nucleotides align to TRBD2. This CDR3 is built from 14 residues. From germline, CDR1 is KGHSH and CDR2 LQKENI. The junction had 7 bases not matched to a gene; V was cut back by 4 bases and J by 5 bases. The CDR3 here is CASSLREDIETQYF. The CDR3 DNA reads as TGTGCCAGCTCACTACGGGAGGATATTGAGACCCAGTACTTC.

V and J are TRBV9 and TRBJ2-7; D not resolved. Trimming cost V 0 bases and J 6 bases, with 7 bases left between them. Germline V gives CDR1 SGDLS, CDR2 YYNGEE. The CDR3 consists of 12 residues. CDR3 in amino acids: CASSVDGSEQYF. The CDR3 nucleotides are TGTGCCAGCAGCGTAGATGGGTCCGAGCAGTACTTC. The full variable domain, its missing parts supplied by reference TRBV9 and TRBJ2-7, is DSGVTQTPKHLITATGQRVTLRCSPRSGDLSVYWYQQSLDQGLQFLIQYYNGEERAKGNILERFSAQQFPDLHSELNLSSLELGDSALYFCASSVDGSEQYFGPGTRLTVT.

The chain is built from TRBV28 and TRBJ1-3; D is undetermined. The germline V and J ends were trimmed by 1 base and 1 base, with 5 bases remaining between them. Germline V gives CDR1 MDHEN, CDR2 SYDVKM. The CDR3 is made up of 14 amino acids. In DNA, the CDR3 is TGTGCCAGCAGTTTATCCGAGTCTGGAAACACCATATATTTT. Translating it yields CASSLSESGNTIYF.

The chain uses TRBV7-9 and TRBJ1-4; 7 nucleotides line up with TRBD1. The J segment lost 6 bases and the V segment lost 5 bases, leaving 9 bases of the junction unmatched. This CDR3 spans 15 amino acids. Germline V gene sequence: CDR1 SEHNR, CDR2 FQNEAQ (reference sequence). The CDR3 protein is CASSPRDSGDEKLFF. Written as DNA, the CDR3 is TGTGCCAGCAGCCCCAGGGACAGCGGGGATGAAAAACTGTTTTTT.

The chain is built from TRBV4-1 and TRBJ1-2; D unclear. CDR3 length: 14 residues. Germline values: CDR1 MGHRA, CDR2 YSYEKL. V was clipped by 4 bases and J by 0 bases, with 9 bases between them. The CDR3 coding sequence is TGCGCCAGCAGCCCTCTTGGGGCTAACTATGGCTACACCTTC. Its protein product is CASSPLGANYGYTF.

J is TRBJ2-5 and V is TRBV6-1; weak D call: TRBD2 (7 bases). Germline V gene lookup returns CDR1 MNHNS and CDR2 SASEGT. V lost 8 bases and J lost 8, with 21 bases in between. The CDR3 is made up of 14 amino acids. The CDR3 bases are TGTGCCAGCCGGGGGGCTAGCGGCATCCCAACCCAGTACTTC. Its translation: CASRGASGIPTQYF.

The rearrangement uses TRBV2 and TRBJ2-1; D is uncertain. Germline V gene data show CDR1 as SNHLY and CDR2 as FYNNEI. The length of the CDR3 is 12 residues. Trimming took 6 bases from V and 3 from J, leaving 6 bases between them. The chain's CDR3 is CASRGDYNEQFF. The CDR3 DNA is TGTGCCAGCAGAGGCGACTACAATGAGCAGTTCTTC.

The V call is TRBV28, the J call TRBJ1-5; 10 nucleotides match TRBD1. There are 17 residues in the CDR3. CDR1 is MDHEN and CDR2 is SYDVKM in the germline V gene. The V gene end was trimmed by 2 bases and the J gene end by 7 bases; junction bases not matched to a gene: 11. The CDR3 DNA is TGTGCCAGCAGTTTACTGACGGGACAGGGGTTTGGACAGCCCCAGCATTTT. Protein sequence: CASSLLTGQGFGQPQHF.

The CDR3 coding sequence is TGTGCCAGCAGTGAAGCGCTTCGGGGGAATACGGAGCAGTTCTTC. Residues: CASSEALRGNTEQFF. V usage is TRBV2 and J usage is TRBJ2-1, with D possibly TRBD2 on 6 matching bases. With 0 bases removed from V and 10 bases from J, the gap between germline ends came to 16 bases. CDR1 is SNHLY and CDR2 is FYNNEI in the germline V gene. The CDR3 sequence is 15 residues long. Looking up the rest from reference TRBV2 and TRBJ2-1 gives the full variable domain: EPEVTQTPSHQVTQMGQEVILRCVPISNHLYFYWYRQILGQKVEFLVSFYNNEISEKSEIFDDQFSVERPDGSNFTLKIRSTKLEDSAMYFCASSEALRGNTEQFFGPGTRLTVL.

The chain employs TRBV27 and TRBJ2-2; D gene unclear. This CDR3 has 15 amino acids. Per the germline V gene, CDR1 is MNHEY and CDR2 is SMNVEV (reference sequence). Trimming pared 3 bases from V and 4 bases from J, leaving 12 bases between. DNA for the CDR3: TGTGCCAGCAGTTTGAGGCTTTCGAGCACCGGGGAGCTGTTTTTT. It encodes CASSLRLSSTGELFF.

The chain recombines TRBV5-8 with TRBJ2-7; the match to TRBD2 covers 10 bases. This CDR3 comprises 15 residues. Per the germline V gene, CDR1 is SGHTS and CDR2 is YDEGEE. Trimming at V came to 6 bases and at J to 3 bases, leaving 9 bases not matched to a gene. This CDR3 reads CASNPRSGRVYEQYF. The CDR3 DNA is TGTGCCAGCAACCCCCGCAGCGGGAGGGTCTACGAGCAGTACTTC.

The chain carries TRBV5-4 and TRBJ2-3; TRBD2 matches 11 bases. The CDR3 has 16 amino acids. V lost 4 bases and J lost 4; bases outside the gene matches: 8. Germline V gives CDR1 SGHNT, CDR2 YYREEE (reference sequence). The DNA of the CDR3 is TGTGCCAGCAGCACCCCGCTAGCGGGAGGCGCAGATACGCAGTATTTT. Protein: CASSTPLAGGADTQYF. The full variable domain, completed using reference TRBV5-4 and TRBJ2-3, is ETGVTQSPTHLIKTRGQQVTLRCSSQSGHNTVSWYQQALGQGPQFIFQYYREEENGRGNFPPRFSGLQFPNYSSELNVNALELDDSALYLCASSTPLAGGADTQYFGPGTRLTVL.

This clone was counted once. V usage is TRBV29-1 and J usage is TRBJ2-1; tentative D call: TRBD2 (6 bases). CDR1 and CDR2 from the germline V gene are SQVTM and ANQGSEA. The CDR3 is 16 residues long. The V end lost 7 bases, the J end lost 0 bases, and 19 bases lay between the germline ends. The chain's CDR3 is CSGPNGTPSSYNEQFF. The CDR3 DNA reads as TGCAGCGGGCCGAACGGGACTCCTAGCTCCTACAATGAGCAGTTCTTC.

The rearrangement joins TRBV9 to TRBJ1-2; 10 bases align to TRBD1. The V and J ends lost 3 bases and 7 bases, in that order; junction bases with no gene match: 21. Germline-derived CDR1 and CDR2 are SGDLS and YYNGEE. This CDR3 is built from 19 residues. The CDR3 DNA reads TGTGCCAGCAGCGCAAATACCGGGACAGGGGCGATGGGGTGGCGTGGCTACACCTTC. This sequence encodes CASSANTGTGAMGWRGYTF.

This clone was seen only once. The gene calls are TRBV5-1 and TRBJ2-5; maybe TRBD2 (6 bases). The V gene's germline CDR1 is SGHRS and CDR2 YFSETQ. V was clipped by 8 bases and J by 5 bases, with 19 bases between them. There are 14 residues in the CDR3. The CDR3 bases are TGCGCCAGTGGGGGGACGGGACCAGAGGAGACCCAGTACTTC. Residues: CASGGTGPEETQYF.

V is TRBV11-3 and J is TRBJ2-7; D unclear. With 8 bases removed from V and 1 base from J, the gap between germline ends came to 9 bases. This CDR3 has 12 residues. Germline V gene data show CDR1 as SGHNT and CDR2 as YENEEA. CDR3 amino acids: CASQKGSYEQYF. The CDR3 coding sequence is TGTGCCAGCCAGAAGGGATCCTACGAGCAGTACTTC.

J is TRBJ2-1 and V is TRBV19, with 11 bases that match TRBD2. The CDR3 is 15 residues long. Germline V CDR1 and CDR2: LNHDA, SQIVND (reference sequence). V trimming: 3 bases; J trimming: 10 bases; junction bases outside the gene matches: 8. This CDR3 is CASSMIAGGLSEQFF. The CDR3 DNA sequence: TGTGCCAGTAGTATGATAGCGGGAGGGTTATCAGAGCAGTTCTTC.